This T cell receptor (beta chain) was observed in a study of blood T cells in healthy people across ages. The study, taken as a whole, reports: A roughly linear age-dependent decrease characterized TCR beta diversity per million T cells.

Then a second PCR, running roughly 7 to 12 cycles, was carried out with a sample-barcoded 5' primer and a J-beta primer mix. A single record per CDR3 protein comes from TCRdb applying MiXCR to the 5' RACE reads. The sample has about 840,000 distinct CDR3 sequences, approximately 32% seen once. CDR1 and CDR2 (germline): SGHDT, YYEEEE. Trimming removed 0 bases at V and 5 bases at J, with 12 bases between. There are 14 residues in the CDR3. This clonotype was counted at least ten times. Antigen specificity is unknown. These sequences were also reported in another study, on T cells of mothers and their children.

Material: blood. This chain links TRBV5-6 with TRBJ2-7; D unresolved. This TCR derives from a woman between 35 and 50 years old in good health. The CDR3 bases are TGTGCCAGCAGCTTGGGACCTATTCGCGACGAGCAGTACTTC. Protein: CASSLGPIRDEQYF.